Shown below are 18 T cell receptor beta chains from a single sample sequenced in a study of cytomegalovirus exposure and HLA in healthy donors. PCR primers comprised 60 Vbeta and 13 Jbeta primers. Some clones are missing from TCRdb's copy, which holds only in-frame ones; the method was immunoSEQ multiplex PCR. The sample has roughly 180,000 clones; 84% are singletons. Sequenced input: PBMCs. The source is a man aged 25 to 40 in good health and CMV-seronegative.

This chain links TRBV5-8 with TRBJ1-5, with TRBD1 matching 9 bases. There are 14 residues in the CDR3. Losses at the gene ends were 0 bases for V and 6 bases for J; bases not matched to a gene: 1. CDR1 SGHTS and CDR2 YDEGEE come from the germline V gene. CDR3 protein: CASSLGDRAQPQHF. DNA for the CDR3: TGTGCCAGCAGCTTGGGGGACAGGGCTCAGCCCCAGCATTTT.

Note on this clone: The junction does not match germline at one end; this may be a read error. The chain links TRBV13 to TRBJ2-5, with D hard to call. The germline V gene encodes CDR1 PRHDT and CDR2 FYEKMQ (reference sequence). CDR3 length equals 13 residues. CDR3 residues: CASSGLSQGTQYF. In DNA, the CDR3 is TGTGCCAGCTCGGGTTTGAGCCAAGGGACCCAGTACTTC. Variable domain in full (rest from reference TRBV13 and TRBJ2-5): AAGVIQSPRHLIKEKRETATLKCYPIPRHDTVYWYQQGPGQDPQFLISFYEKMQSDKGSIPDRFSAQQFSDYHSELNMSSLELGDSALYFCASSGLSQGTQYFGPGTRLLVL.

The CDR3 loop reads CASSPDRGWGYTF. CDR3 DNA sequence: TGCGCCAGCAGCCCGGACAGGGGTTGGGGCTACACCTTC. This chain uses TRBV5-1 with TRBJ1-2, with TRBD1 matching over 9 bases. The V gene's germline CDR1 is SGHRS and CDR2 YFSETQ. Trimming took 4 bases from V and 8 from J; bases not matched to a gene: 6. CDR3 length equals 13 residues.

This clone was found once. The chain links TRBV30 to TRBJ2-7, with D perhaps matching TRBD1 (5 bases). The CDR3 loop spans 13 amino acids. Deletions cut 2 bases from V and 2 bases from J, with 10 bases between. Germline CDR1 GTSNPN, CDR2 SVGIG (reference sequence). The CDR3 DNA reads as TGTGCCTGGAGTTCAGGGTCCCCCTACGAGCAGTACTTC. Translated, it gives CAWSSGSPYEQYF. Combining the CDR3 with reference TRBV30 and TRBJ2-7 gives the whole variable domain SQTIHQWPATLVQPVGSPLSLECTVEGTSNPNLYWYRQAAGRGLQLLFYSVGIGQISSEVPQNLSASRPQDRQFILSSKKLLLSDSGFYLCAWSSGSPYEQYFGPGTRLTVT.

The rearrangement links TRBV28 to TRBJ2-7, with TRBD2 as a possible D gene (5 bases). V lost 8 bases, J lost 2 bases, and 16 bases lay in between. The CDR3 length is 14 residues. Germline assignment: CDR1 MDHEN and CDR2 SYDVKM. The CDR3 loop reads CASRVRGRTYEQYF. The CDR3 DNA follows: TGTGCCAGCCGAGTCCGGGGTCGAACCTACGAGCAGTACTTC.

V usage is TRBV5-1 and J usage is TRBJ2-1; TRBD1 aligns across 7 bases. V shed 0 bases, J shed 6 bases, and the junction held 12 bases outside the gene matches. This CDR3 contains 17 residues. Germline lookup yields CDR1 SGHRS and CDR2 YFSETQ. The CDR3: CASSLAPKSAGGNEQFF. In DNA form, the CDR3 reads TGCGCCAGCAGCTTGGCACCCAAGTCGGCAGGGGGCAATGAGCAGTTCTTC.

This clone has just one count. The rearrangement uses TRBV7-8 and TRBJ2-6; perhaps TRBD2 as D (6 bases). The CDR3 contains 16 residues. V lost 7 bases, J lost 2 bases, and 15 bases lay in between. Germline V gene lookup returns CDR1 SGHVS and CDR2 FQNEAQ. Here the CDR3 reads CASTTEWGAGANVLTF. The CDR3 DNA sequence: TGTGCCAGCACCACCGAATGGGGGGCTGGGGCCAACGTCCTGACTTTC.

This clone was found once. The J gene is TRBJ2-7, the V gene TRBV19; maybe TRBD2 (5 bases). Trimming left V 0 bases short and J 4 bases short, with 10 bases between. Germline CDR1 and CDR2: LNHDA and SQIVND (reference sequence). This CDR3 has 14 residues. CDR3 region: CASSIEAAGYEQYF. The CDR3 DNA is TGTGCCAGTAGTATAGAAGCGGCCGGTTACGAGCAGTACTTC.

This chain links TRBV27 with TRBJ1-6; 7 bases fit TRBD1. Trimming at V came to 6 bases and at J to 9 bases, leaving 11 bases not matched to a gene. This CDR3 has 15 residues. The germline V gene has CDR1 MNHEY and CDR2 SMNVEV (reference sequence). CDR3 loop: CASSPAGGFSSPLHF. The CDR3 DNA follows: TGTGCCAGCAGCCCTGCAGGGGGTTTCAGTTCACCCCTCCACTTT.

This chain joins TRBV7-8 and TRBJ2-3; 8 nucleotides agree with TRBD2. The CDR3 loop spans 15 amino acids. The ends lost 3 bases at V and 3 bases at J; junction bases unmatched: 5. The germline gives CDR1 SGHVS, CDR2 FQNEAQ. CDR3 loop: CASSFLAGGTDTQYF. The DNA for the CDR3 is TGTGCCAGCAGCTTCTTGGCGGGGGGAACAGATACGCAGTATTTT.

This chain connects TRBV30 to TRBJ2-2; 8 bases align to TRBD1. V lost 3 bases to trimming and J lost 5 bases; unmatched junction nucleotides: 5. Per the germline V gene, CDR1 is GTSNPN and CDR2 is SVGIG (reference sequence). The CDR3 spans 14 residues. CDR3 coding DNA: TGTGCCTGGAGAGACAGGGGCGGAACCGGGGAGCTGTTTTTT. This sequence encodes CAWRDRGGTGELFF. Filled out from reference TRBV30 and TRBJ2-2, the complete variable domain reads SQTIHQWPATLVQPVGSPLSLECTVEGTSNPNLYWYRQAAGRGLQLLFYSVGIGQISSEVPQNLSASRPQDRQFILSSKKLLLSDSGFYLCAWRDRGGTGELFFGEGSRLTVL.

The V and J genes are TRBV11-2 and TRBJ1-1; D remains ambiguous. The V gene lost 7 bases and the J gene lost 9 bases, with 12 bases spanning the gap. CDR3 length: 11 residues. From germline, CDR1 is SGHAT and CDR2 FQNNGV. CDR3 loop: CASTKYSKAFF. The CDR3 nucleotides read TGTGCCAGCACTAAGTACAGTAAAGCTTTCTTT.

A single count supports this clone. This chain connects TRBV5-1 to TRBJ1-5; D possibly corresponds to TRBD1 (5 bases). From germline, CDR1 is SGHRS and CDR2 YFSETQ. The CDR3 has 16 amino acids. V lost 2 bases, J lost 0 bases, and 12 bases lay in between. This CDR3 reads CASSLGAGDSNQPQHF. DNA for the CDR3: TGCGCCAGCAGCTTAGGAGCGGGGGATAGCAATCAGCCCCAGCATTTT.

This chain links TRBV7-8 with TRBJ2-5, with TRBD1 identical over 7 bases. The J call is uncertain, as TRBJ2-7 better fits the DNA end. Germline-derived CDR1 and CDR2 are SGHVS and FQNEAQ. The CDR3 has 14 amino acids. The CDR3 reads CASTTYRGLYEQYF. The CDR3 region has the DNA TGTGCCAGCACCACTTACAGGGGCTTATACGAGCAGTACTTC.

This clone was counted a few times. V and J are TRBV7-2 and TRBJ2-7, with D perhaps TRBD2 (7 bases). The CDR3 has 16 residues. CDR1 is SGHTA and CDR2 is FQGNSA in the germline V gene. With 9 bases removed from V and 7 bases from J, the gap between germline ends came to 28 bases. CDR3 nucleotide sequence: TGTGCCAGTACGGAGGGGGGGCCGTCTTGGTTGGCTGAGCAGTACTTC. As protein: CASTEGGPSWLAEQYF.

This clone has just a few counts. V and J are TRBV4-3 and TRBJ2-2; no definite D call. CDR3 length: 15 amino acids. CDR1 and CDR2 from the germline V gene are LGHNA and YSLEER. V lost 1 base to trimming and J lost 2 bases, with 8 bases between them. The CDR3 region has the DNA TGCGCCAGCAGCCAAGCGCTAGTTAACACCGGGGAGCTGTTTTTT. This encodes CASSQALVNTGELFF.

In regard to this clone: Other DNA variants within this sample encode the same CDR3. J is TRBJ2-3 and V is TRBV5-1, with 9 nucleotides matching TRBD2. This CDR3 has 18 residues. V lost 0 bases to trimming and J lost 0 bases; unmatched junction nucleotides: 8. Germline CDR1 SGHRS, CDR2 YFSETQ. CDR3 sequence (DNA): TGCGCCAGCAGCTTGGAAAGCGGGGGGCCTCCCAGCACAGATACGCAGTATTTT. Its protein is CASSLESGGPPSTDTQYF.

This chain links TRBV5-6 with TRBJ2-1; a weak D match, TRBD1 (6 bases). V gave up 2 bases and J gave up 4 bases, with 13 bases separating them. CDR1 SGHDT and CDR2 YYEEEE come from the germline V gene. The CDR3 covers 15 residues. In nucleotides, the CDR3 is TGTGCCAGCAGCTTCCTTAGGCAGGGGTACAATGAGCAGTTCTTC. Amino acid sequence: CASSFLRQGYNEQFF.